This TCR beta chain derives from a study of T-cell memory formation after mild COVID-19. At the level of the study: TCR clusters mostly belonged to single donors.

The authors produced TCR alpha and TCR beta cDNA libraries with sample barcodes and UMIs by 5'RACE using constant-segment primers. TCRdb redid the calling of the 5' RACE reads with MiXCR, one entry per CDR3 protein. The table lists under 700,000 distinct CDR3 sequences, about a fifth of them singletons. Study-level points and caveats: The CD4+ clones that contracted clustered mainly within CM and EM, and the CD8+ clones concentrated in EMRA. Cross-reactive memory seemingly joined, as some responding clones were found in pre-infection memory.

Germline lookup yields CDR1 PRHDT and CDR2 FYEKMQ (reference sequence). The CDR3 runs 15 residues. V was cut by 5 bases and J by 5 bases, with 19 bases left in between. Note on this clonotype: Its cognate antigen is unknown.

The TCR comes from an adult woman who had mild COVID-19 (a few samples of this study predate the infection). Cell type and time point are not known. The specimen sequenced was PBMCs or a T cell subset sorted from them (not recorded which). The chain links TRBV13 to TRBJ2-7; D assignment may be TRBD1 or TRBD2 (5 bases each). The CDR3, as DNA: TGTGCCAGCAGCCCCCGCAGGGACCTCAGGAACGAGCAGTACTTC. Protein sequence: CASSPRRDLRNEQYF.